Listed below are T cell receptor beta chains from one sample, sequenced in a study of T cell responses to AZD1222 COVID-19 vaccine. The assay was immunoSEQ multiplex PCR, and TCRdb's table has in-frame clones only and misses some. Here the sample spans about 100,000 clones, around 90% being singletons. Sequencing used peripheral blood, obtained on day 0 of AZD1222 vaccination. The receptors derive from an adult in good health. Both conserved end residues are part of each CDR3. D genes are given only for firm matches. Clone size is not always given. Where it is, it says once, few, many or a class for expanded clones.

>TRBJ2-7|TRBD2|TRBV5-1|.
CASSLLAGPYEQYF
TGCGCCAGCAGCTTACTAGCGGGTCCCTACGAGCAGTACTTC
>TRBJ1-4|.|TRBV9|.
CASSVDGGSNEKLFF
TGTGCCAGCAGCGTAGATGGGGGGAGTAATGAAAAACTGTTTTTT
>TRBJ1-6|TRBD1|TRBV7-2|.
CASSSQGTVRGSPLHF
TGTGCCAGCAGCTCGCAAGGGACAGTCCGAGGTTCACCCCTCCACTTT
>TRBJ1-5|.|TRBV7-9|.
CASSFSRGSNQPQHF
TGTGCCAGCAGCTTTTCCAGGGGAAGCAATCAGCCCCAGCATTTT
>TRBJ1-2|.|TRBV3-1/TRBV3-2|.
CASSQDLQGRERGYTF
TGTGCCAGCAGCCAAGACCTGCAGGGTCGGGAACGTGGCTACACCTTC
>TRBJ2-4|TRBD2|TRBV5-1|once
CASSTSGRTDLAKNIQYF
TGCGCCAGCAGCACGAGCGGGAGGACCGATTTAGCCAAAAACATTCAGTACTTC
>TRBJ2-3|TRBD2|TRBV27|.
CASSFSLAGTTDTQYF
TGTGCCAGCAGTTTTAGCCTAGCGGGTACCACAGATACGCAGTATTTT
>TRBJ2-3|TRBD2|TRBV19|.
CASSLGTSGGPPTNTDTQYF
TGTGCCAGTAGTTTAGGGACTAGCGGGGGGCCCCCTACGAACACAGATACGCAGTATTTT
>TRBJ1-5|.|TRBV7-2|.
CASSLAGSNQPQHF
TGTGCCAGCAGCTTAGCGGGCAGTAATCAGCCCCAGCATTTT
>TRBJ2-7|.|TRBV15|.
CATTSPHQGPIDEQYF
TGTGCCACCACCTCCCCCCATCAGGGGCCGATTGACGAGCAGTACTTC
>TRBJ2-3|TRBD2|TRBV7-3|.
CASSSLSGMGTDTQYF
TGTGCCAGCAGCTCCCTTAGCGGGATGGGGACAGATACGCAGTATTTT
>TRBJ1-2|.|TRBV4-1|.
CASSMGFNYGYTF
TGCGCCAGCAGTATGGGCTTTAACTATGGCTACACCTTC
>TRBJ2-7|.|TRBV27|.
CASKIAGVPNEQYF
TGTGCCAGTAAGATAGCAGGGGTCCCCAACGAGCAGTACTTC
>TRBJ2-7|TRBD2|TRBV4-1|.
CASSPTLGLAGEENEQYF
TGCGCCAGCAGCCCAACACTGGGACTAGCGGGAGAAGAGAACGAGCAGTACTTC
>TRBJ2-7|TRBD1|TRBV30|once
CAWTGTGTYEQYF
TGTGCCTGGACCGGGACAGGGACCTACGAGCAGTACTTC
>TRBJ2-1|.|TRBV30|.
CAWSLGSEAYNEQFF
TGTGCCTGGTCACTCGGGTCCGAGGCCTACAATGAGCAGTTCTTC
>TRBJ2-7|.|TRBV19|.
CASSIPTLDEQYF
TGTGCCAGTAGTATACCCACCCTGGACGAGCAGTACTTC
>TRBJ1-3|.|TRBV5-1|.
CASSLGDVGNTIYF
TGCGCCAGCAGCTTAGGGGACGTAGGAAACACCATATATTTT
>TRBJ1-2|.|TRBV6-4|.
CASRDRDYGYTF
TGTGCCAGCAGGGACAGAGATTATGGCTACACCTTC
>TRBJ2-2|.|TRBV2|.
CASSEGRANTGELFF
TGTGCCAGCAGTGAAGGCAGGGCGAACACCGGGGAGCTGTTTTTT
>TRBJ1-6|.|TRBV28|.
CASRGRSPLHF
TGTGCCAGCAGGGGACGGTCACCCCTCCACTTT
>TRBJ2-7|.|TRBV28|.
CASSPPGRYEQYF
TGTGCCAGCAGTCCCCCTGGCAGGTACGAGCAGTACTTC
>TRBJ1-1|TRBD1|TRBV29-1|.
CSVVSRQGVKYTEAFF
TGCAGCGTTGTAAGTAGACAGGGGGTAAAGTACACTGAAGCTTTCTTT
>TRBJ1-1|.|TRBV10-3|.
CAISDDTEAFF
TGTGCCATCAGTGATGACACTGAAGCTTTCTTT
>TRBJ1-4|TRBD1|TRBV28|.
CASGQATNEKLFF
TGTGCCAGCGGACAGGCAACTAATGAAAAACTGTTTTTT
>TRBJ1-4|.|TRBV29-1|.
CSGRRPPNEKLFF
TGCAGCGGCAGGAGGCCTCCTAATGAAAAACTGTTTTTT
>TRBJ2-1|.|TRBV28|.
CASLDARVSVEQFF
TGTGCCAGTCTCGATGCCAGGGTCTCTGTCGAGCAGTTCTTC
>TRBJ2-7|.|TRBV10-2|.
CASSEWFGATGKGGQYF
TGCGCCAGCAGTGAATGGTTCGGAGCAACTGGGAAAGGCGGGCAGTACTTC
>TRBJ2-5|TRBD1|TRBV4-1|.
CASSQRAPGQGEETQYF
TGCGCCAGCAGCCAGAGAGCCCCGGGACAGGGCGAGGAGACCCAGTACTTC
>TRBJ2-1|TRBD2|TRBV29-1|.
CSAGTSTGEQFF
TGCAGCGCCGGGACTAGTACCGGTGAGCAGTTCTTC
>TRBJ2-1|TRBD2|TRBV5-1|.
CASSFGLAGGSNEQFF
TGCGCCAGCAGCTTTGGACTAGCGGGAGGCTCCAATGAGCAGTTCTTC